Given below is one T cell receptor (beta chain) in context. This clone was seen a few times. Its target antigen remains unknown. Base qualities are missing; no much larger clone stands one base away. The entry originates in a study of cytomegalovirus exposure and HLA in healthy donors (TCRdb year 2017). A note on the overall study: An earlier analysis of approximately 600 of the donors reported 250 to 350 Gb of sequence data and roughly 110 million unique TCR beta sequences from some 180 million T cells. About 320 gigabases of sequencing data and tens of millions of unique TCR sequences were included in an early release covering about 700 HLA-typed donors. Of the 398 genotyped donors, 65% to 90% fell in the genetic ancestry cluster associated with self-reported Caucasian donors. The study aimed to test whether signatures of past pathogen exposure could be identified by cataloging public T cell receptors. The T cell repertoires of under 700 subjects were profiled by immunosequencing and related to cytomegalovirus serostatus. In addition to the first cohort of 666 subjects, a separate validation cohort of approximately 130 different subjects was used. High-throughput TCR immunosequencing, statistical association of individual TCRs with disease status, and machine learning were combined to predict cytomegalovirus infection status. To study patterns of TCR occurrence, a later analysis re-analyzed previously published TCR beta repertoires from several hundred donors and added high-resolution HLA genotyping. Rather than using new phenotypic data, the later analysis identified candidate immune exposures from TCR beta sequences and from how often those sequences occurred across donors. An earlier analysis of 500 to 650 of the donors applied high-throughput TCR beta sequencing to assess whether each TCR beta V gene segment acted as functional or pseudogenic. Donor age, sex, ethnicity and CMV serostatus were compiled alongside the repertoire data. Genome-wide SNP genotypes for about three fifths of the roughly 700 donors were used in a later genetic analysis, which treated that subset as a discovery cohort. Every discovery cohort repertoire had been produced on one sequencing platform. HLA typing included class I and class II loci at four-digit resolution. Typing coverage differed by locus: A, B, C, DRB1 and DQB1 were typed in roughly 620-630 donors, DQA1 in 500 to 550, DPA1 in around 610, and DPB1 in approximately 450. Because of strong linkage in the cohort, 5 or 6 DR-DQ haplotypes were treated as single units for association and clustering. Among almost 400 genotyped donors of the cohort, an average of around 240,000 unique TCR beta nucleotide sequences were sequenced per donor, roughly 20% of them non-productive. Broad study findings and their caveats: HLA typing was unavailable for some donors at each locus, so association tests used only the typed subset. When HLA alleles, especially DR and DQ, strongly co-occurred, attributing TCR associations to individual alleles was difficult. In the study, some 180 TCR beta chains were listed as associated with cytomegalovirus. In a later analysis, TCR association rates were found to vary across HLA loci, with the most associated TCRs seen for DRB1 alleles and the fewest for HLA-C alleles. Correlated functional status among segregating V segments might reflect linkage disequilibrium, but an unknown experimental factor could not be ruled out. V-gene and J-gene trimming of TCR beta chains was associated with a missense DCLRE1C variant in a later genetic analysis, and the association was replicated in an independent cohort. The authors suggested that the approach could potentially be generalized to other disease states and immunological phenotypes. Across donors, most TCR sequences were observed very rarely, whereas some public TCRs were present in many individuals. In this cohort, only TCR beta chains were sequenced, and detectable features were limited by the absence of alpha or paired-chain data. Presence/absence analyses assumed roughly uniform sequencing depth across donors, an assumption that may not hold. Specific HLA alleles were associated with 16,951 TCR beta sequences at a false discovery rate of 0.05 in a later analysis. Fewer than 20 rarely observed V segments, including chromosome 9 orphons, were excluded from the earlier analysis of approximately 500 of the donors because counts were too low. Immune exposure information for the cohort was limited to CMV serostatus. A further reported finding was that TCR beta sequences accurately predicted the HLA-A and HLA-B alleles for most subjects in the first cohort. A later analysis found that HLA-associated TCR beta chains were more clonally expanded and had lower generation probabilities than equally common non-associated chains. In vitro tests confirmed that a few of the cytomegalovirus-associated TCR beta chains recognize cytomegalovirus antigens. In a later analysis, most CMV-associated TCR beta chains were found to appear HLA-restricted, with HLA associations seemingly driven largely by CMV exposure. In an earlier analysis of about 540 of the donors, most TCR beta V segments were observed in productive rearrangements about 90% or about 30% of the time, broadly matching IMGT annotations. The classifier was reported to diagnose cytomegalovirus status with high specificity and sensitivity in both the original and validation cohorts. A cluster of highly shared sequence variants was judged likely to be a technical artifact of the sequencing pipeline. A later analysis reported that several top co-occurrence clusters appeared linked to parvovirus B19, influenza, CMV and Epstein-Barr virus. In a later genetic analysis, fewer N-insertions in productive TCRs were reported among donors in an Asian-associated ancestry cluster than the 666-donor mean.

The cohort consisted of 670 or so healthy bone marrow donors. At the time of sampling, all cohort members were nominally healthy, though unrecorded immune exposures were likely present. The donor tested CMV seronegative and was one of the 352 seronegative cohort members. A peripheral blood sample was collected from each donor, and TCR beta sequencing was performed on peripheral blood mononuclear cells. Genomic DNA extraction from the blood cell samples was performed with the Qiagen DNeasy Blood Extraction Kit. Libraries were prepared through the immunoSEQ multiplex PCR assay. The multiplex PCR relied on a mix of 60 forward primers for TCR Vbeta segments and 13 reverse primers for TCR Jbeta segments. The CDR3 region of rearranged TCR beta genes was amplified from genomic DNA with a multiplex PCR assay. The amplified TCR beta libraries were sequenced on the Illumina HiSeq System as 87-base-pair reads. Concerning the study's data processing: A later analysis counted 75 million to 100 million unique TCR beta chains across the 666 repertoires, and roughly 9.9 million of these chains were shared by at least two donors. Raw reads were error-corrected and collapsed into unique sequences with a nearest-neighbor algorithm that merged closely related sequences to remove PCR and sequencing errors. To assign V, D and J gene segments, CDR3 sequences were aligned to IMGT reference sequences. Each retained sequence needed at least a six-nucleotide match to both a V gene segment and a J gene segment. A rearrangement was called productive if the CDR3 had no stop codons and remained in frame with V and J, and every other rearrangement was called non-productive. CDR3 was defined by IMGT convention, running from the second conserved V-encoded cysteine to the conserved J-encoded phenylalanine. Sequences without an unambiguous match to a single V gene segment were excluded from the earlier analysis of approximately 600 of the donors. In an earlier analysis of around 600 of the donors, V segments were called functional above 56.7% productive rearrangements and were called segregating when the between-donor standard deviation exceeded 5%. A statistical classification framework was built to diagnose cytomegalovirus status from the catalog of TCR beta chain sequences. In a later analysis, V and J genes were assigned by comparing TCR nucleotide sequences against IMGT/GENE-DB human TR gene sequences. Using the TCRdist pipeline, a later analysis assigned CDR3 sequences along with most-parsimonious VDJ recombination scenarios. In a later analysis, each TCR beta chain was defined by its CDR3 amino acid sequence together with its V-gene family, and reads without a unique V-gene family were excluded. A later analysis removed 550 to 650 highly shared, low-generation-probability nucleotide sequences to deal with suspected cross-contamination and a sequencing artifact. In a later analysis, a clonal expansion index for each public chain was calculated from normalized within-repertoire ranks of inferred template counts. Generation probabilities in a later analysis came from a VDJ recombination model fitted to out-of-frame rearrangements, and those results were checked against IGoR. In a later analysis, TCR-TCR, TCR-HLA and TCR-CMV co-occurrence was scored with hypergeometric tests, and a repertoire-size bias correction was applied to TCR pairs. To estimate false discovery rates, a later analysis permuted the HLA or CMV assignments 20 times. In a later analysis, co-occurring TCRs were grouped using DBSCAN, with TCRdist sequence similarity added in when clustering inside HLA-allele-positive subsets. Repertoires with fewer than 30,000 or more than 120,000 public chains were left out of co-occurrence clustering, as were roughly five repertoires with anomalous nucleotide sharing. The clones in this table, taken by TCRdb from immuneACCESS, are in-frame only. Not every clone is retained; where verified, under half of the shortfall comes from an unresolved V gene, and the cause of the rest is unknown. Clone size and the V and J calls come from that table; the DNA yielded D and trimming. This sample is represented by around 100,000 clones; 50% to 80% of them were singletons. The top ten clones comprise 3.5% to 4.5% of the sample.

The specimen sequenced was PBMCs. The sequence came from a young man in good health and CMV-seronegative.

The DNA sequence is given as TGTGCCAGCAGCGCGATGACTAGCGTCTACAATGAGCAGTTCTTC. It encodes CASSAMTSVYNEQFF. The receptor chain draws on TRBV9 and TRBJ2-1, with 8 bases in between that match TRBD2. Germline trimming amounts to 3 bases on V and 3 bases on J, with 5 as the count of junction bases outside the gene matches. There are 15 amino acids in the CDR3, from cysteine to phenylalanine inclusive. The CDR3 DNA has 45 bases and is translated from base 1. Sequences SGDLS (CDR1) and YYNGEE (CDR2) are obtained from the germline V gene.